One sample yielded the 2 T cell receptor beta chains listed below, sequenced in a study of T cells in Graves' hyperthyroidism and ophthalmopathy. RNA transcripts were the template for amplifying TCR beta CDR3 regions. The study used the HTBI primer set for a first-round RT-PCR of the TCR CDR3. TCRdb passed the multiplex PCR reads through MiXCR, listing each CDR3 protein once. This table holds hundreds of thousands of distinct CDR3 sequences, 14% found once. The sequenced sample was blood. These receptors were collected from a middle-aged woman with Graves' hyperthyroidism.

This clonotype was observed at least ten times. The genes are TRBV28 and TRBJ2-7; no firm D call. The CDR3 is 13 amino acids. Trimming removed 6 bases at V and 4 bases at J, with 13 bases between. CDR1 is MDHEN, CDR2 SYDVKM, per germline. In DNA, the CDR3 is TGTGCCAGCAGATCGCTCGACGGGTACGAGCAGTACTTC. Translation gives CASRSLDGYEQYF.

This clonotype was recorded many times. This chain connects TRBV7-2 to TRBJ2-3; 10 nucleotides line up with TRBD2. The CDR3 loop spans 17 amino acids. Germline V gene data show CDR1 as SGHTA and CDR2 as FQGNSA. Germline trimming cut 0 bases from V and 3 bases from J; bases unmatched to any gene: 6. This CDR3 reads CASSLAPSGRGTDTQYF. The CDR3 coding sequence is TGTGCCAGCAGCTTAGCCCCTAGCGGGAGAGGAACAGATACGCAGTATTTT.